This record concerns one T cell receptor (beta chain) sequence. CDR1 is MNHNY, CDR2 SVGAGI, per germline (reference sequence). The V end lost 5 bases, the J end lost 8 bases, and 19 bases lay between the germline ends. The CDR3 extends over 15 amino acids. Clones were sequenced by immunoSEQ multiplex PCR, and TCRdb holds only the in-frame ones, with some missing. The sample has some 100,000 clones, 90% seen once; the top ten hold around 0.31%. This sample stems from a study of OX40 agonist ivuxolimab in advanced cancers. The starting material was CD4+ or CD8+ T cells sorted from blood, obtained in a trial of the OX40 agonist ivuxolimab. V usage is TRBV6-6 and J usage is TRBJ2-1; D may be TRBD1 or TRBD2 (7 bases each). The receptor was isolated from an adult with an advanced solid tumor such as melanoma, head and neck, liver or kidney cancer. CDR3 amino acids: CASSPRGRGLDEQFF. The CDR3 nucleotides are TGTGCCAGCAGTCCCCGGGGGAGGGGGCTTGATGAGCAGTTCTTC.